These 26 T cell receptor beta chains share one sample of origin, sequenced in a study of T cell clonotyping in hematopoietic cell transplantation. Only in-frame clones appear in the TCRdb table, and some are missing; sequencing was by immunoSEQ multiplex PCR. The table lists 5,000 to 5,500 clones, about 25% of them singletons. The source material was peripheral blood mononuclear cells, sampled 180 days after allogeneic stem cell transplant. These receptors originate from a male patient aged 35 to 55 who had an allogeneic stem cell transplant from an unrelated donor, so the T cells may come from the graft donor. Some clones in this sample may be carry-over from other donors' samples.

V and J are TRBV7-2 and TRBJ2-7; no definite D call. Germline-derived CDR1 and CDR2 are SGHTA and FQGNSA. The CDR3 has 12 amino acids. The germline V and J ends were trimmed by 2 bases and 5 bases, with 7 bases remaining between them. The CDR3 DNA is TGTGCCAGCAGCTTACAGCCGGACGAGCAGTACTTC. This gives the protein CASSLQPDEQYF.

Comments on this clone: Here the CDR3 omits its conserved ending phenylalanine or tryptophan, so a read error is the likely source. The DNA is left out, because the CDR3 cannot be placed on it with certainty; the CDR3 is given as TCRdb lists it. The chain links TRBV25-1 to TRBJ2-7; TRBD2 reflects the table's D call only, with no check against the DNA. Germline lookup yields CDR1 MGHDK and CDR2 SYGVNS. The CDR3 is 12 amino acids long, termini counted. The CDR3 sequence: CASSESRLVETS.

This chain connects TRBV7-9 to TRBJ1-5, with D possibly being TRBD1 (5 bases). Per germline, CDR1 SEHNR and CDR2 FQNEAQ (reference sequence). The CDR3 totals 16 residues. Trimming removed 4 bases at V and 6 bases at J, with 19 bases between. The CDR3 spells CASSSTRQGDGQPQHF. The CDR3 coding sequence is TGTGCCAGCAGCTCAACCCGGCAGGGAGACGGTCAGCCCCAGCATTTT.

The chain combines TRBV13 with TRBJ2-5, with 8 bases aligning to TRBD1. This CDR3 has 14 amino acids. Per germline, CDR1 PRHDT and CDR2 FYEKMQ (reference sequence). Trimming at V came to 5 bases and at J to 5 bases, leaving 7 bases not matched to a gene. CDR3 nucleotides: TGTGCCAGCAGCCCGAGACAGGGGATGGAGACCCAGTACTTC. This encodes CASSPRQGMETQYF.

This rearrangement joins TRBV19 to TRBJ1-6; tentatively, D is TRBD1 (6 bases). The CDR3 covers 14 residues. Germline lookup yields CDR1 LNHDA and CDR2 SQIVND (reference sequence). V was cut by 5 bases and J by 7 bases, with 12 bases left in between. The CDR3 is CASSLQGSNSPLHF. DNA for the CDR3: TGTGCCAGTAGTCTCCAGGGGTCAAATTCACCCCTCCACTTT.

As concerns this clone: The sample carries other DNA sequences with the same CDR3. CDR3 DNA sequence: TGTGCCACCAGCAGGGGACAGGGGGCTCGCGAGCAGTACTTC. It translates to CATSRGQGAREQYF. This chain joins TRBV15 and TRBJ2-7; 12 nucleotides align to TRBD1. The V gene end was trimmed by 3 bases and the J gene end by 6 bases; junction bases not matched to a gene: 3. The CDR3 extends over 14 amino acids. The germline V gene has CDR1 LNHNV and CDR2 YYDKDF (reference sequence).

By share, this clone counts as medium-sized. The V gene is TRBV19, the J gene TRBJ2-3, with D uncertain. V was clipped by 2 bases and J by 2 bases, with 11 bases between them. The V gene's germline CDR1 is LNHDA and CDR2 SQIVND (reference sequence). The CDR3 covers 15 residues. The CDR3 loop is CASSIRPNPTDTQYF. As DNA, the CDR3 is TGTGCCAGTAGTATAAGGCCAAACCCCACAGATACGCAGTATTTT.

This clone was picked up a small number of times. The chain recombines TRBV29-1 with TRBJ1-2; possibly TRBD1 for D (6 bases). The germline CDR1 and CDR2 sequences are SQVTM and ANQGSEA. The CDR3 contains 13 residues. With 0 bases removed from V and 8 bases from J, the gap between germline ends came to 13 bases. CDR3 coding DNA: TGCAGCGTTGAAGATTGGGGGGGCGGCGGCTACACCTTC. Translated: CSVEDWGGGGYTF.

The sample holds a few counts of this clone. The chain recombines TRBV7-2 with TRBJ1-2; 9 nucleotides agree with TRBD1. Unmatched junction bases numbered 11, after V lost 5 bases and J lost 7 bases. Germline CDR1 and CDR2: SGHTA and FQGNSA. The CDR3 sequence is 15 residues long. CDR3 nucleotide sequence: TGTGCCAGCAGCAAACCGGGACAGGGCCCCACTGGCTACACCTTC. Its translation: CASSKPGQGPTGYTF.

The table lists this clone with a few counts. The chain joins TRBV6-5 to TRBJ1-2; D not certain. The germline V and J ends were trimmed by 6 bases and 0 bases, with 8 bases remaining between them. This CDR3 has 13 residues. Germline V gene sequence: CDR1 MNHEY, CDR2 SVGAGI. The DNA of the CDR3 is TGTGCCAGCAGCTACGGGGCTAACTATGGCTACACCTTC. Translating it yields CASSYGANYGYTF.

By sample share, this clone is large. Here the CDR3 reads CASSFPGLAGAPNTGELFF. CDR3 nucleotides: TGTGCCAGCAGCTTCCCGGGACTAGCGGGGGCCCCGAACACCGGGGAGCTGTTTTTT. V usage is TRBV11-2 and J usage is TRBJ2-2, with 14 positions matching TRBD2. CDR1 is SGHAT and CDR2 is FQNNGV in the germline V gene. The CDR3 extends over 19 amino acids. V was clipped by 3 bases and J by 0 bases; unmatched bases: 6.

The rearrangement links TRBV30 to TRBJ1-6; D perhaps matches TRBD1 (6 bases). V was clipped by 5 bases and J by 10 bases, with 18 bases between them. The CDR3 extends over 14 amino acids. Germline CDR1 GTSNPN, CDR2 SVGIG (reference sequence). The CDR3 loop is CAWGTIAKGSPLHF. CDR3 in DNA: TGTGCCTGGGGGACAATCGCGAAAGGATCACCCCTCCACTTT. Full variable domain (remainder filled in from reference TRBV30 and TRBJ1-6): SQTIHQWPATLVQPVGSPLSLECTVEGTSNPNLYWYRQAAGRGLQLLFYSVGIGQISSEVPQNLSASRPQDRQFILSSKKLLLSDSGFYLCAWGTIAKGSPLHFGNGTRLTVT.

The rearrangement joins TRBV30 to TRBJ1-5; 9 bases map to TRBD1. The germline V gene has CDR1 GTSNPN and CDR2 SVGIG (reference sequence). V was clipped by 2 bases and J by 5 bases; unmatched bases: 4. The CDR3 runs 14 residues. CDR3 sequence: CAWSQRTGDQPQHF. CDR3 in DNA: TGTGCCTGGAGTCAACGGACAGGGGATCAGCCCCAGCATTTT.

This chain uses TRBV4-3 with TRBJ2-2; D is unclear. Germline lookup yields CDR1 LGHNA and CDR2 YSLEER. V was pared by 1 base and J by 1 base, with 16 bases between. This CDR3 comprises 18 residues. CDR3 nucleotide sequence: TGCGCCAGCAGCCAAGGTTCTCGGGTGGCCTTGAACACCGGGGAGCTGTTTTTT. This codes for CASSQGSRVALNTGELFF.

J is TRBJ1-2 and V is TRBV5-1; 7 positions match TRBD1. Germline V gives CDR1 SGHRS, CDR2 YFSETQ. V lost 0 bases, J lost 6 bases, and 5 bases stayed unmatched. The CDR3 is 14 residues long. CDR3 sequence (DNA): TGCGCCAGCAGCTTGGAGGCCAGGGGGAATGGCTACACCTTC. It translates to CASSLEARGNGYTF.

This clone has only a few counts. V usage is TRBV5-1 and J usage is TRBJ2-1, with 10 bases lining up with TRBD2. Germline values: CDR1 SGHRS, CDR2 YFSETQ. With V trimmed by 7 bases and J by 5 bases, 12 bases remained unmatched. The CDR3 covers 16 residues. This CDR3 is CASLDPSSGSDNEQFF. As DNA, the CDR3 is TGCGCCAGCCTAGACCCGTCTAGCGGGAGCGACAATGAGCAGTTCTTC.

The chain uses TRBV30 and TRBJ2-5; D is undetermined. The CDR3 totals 13 residues. V lost 4 bases to trimming and J lost 5 bases, with 14 bases between them. Germline loops: CDR1 GTSNPN, CDR2 SVGIG (reference sequence). In DNA form, the CDR3 reads TGTGCCTGGAACCCCTCCTCGTGGGAGACCCAGTACTTC. This gives the protein CAWNPSSWETQYF.

The V and J genes are TRBV30 and TRBJ1-2, with TRBD1 as a possible D gene (6 bases). Germline values: CDR1 GTSNPN, CDR2 SVGIG (reference sequence). With 3 bases removed from V and 2 bases from J, the gap between germline ends came to 16 bases. CDR3 length equals 15 residues. For the CDR3, the DNA is TGTGCCTGGAGACAGGGACGTCTTATGAACTATGGCTACACCTTC. Its translation is CAWRQGRLMNYGYTF.

This clone came up a few times. The genes are TRBV30 and TRBJ2-4, with 11 bases identical to TRBD2. CDR1 GTSNPN and CDR2 SVGIG come from the germline V gene (reference sequence). J lost 8 bases, V lost 5 bases, and 11 bases had no gene match. The CDR3 has 15 amino acids. The CDR3 DNA sequence: TGTGCCTGGCAACCTAGCGGGAGGAGGGTGGACATTCAGTACTTC. The encoded protein is CAWQPSGRRVDIQYF.

Only a few counts were recorded for this clone. The chain employs TRBV9 and TRBJ1-5; a weak D match, TRBD1 (5 bases). Germline CDR1 reads SGDLS; CDR2 reads YYNGEE. The ends were cut back, 3 bases at V and 6 bases at J, with 13 bases in the middle. The CDR3 is 14 residues long. CDR3 protein: CASSAGATGQPQHF. The CDR3 DNA is TGTGCCAGCAGCGCCGGGGCTACGGGTCAGCCCCAGCATTTT.

CDR3 DNA: TGCGCCAGCAGCCAAGATAGAGGCAGGGGGTCAGATACGCAGTATTTT. Translating it yields CASSQDRGRGSDTQYF. The gene calls are TRBV4-3 and TRBJ2-3; 7 nucleotides line up with TRBD1. V shed 0 bases and J 4 bases; nucleotides not matched to a gene: 7. Germline V CDR1 and CDR2: LGHNA, YSLEER. The CDR3 extends over 16 amino acids.

The chain links TRBV30 to TRBJ1-5, with D maybe TRBD1 (6 bases). CDR1 is GTSNPN, CDR2 SVGIG, per germline (reference sequence). The V end lost 1 base, the J end lost 5 bases, and 9 bases lay between the germline ends. The CDR3 runs to 13 residues. CDR3 DNA: TGTGCCTGGAGTGCAACAGGGCATCAGCCCCAGCATTTT. Amino acid sequence: CAWSATGHQPQHF.

The chain recombines TRBV7-2 with TRBJ2-5, with TRBD2 matching 12 bases. Germline V lookup: CDR1 SGHTA, CDR2 FQGNSA. V lost 4 bases, J lost 4 bases, and 1 base stayed unmatched. This CDR3 has 14 residues. The CDR3 DNA reads TGTGCCAGCAGCTGGGGACTAGCGGGAGAGACCCAGTACTTC. Its protein product is CASSWGLAGETQYF. The full variable domain, completed using reference TRBV7-2 and TRBJ2-5, is GAGVSQSPSNKVTEKGKDVELRCDPISGHTALYWYRQSLGQGLEFLIYFQGNSAPDKSGLPSDRFSAERTGGSVSTLTIQRTQQEDSAVYLCASSWGLAGETQYFGPGTRLLVL.

This clone was recorded a few times. The V call is TRBV6-5, the J call TRBJ1-2, with 7 nucleotides matching TRBD1. Trimming removed 6 bases from V and 4 bases from J; junction bases left unmatched: 8. Germline CDR1 reads MNHEY; CDR2 reads SVGAGI. The CDR3 runs to 14 residues. The CDR3 is CASRPNRDSYGYTF. The CDR3 DNA reads as TGTGCCAGCAGACCCAACCGGGACAGCTATGGCTACACCTTC.

The V and J genes are TRBV19 and TRBJ1-5; D might be TRBD1 (6 bases). The germline V and J ends were trimmed by 7 bases and 3 bases, with 22 bases remaining between them. Germline-derived CDR1 and CDR2 are LNHDA and SQIVND (reference sequence). The CDR3 covers 17 residues. In DNA form, the CDR3 reads TGTGCCAGTAAGGGGAGGCAGGGGCGACCAATCAATCAGCCCCAGCATTTT. Protein: CASKGRQGRPINQPQHF.

This chain uses TRBV29-1 with TRBJ2-7; 8 nucleotides line up with TRBD1. The germline V gene has CDR1 SQVTM and CDR2 ANQGSEA. Trimming cost V 6 bases and J 3 bases; bases outside gene matches: 7. This CDR3 is 13 amino acids long. The CDR3 DNA follows: TGCAGCGTCCGGACAGGGCCCTTCTACGAGCAGTACTTC. This codes for CSVRTGPFYEQYF.